One TCR beta chain is described in this entry. This receptor's antigen is unknown. No base quality values were provided; no much bigger clone lies one nucleotide off. Patients with autoimmune disease history or receiving systemic immunosuppression were excluded from the trial. Peripheral blood for TCR sequencing was drawn from every dose cohort at baseline, at cycle 4 day 1 and at cycle 7 day 1. The samples were taken from a phase I, first-in-human, multicenter, open-label dose-escalation trial of ivuxolimab. Adults with locally advanced or metastatic melanoma, renal cell carcinoma, hepatocellular carcinoma or head and neck squamous cell carcinoma were enrolled in the trial. Before TCR sequencing, CD4+ T cells and CD8+ T cells from peripheral blood were sorted into separate populations. The data are from a study of OX40 agonist ivuxolimab in advanced cancers. Background on the whole study: Ivuxolimab was a fully human IgG2 agonistic monoclonal antibody targeting the costimulatory receptor OX40 (CD134). Of the 50 to 55 dose-escalation patients, hepatocellular carcinoma was present in 19, melanoma in roughly 15, renal cell carcinoma in 9 and head and neck cancer in 9. Prior anti-PD-1, anti-PD-L1 or anti-CTLA-4 therapy was permitted, and checkpoint inhibitors had been received by roughly two fifths of dose-escalation patients. The monotherapy dose-escalation portion (N of about 50 patients) of the phase I ivuxolimab trial is reported in the paper. Partial responses occurred in three dose-escalation patients, of whom one had hepatocellular carcinoma and two had cutaneous melanoma. Intravenous ivuxolimab was administered to patients every 2 weeks at six dose levels: 0.01, 0.1, 0.3, 1.5, 3 and 10 mg/kg. Peripheral TCRbeta sequencing aimed to test whether ivuxolimab altered TCR sequence diversity and caused clonal T-cell expansion. The dose-escalation cohort was 82.7% male with a mean age of approximately 59 years, ranging from about 20 to 80.

Overall study results and their limits: Low levels of normalized T-cell clonal expansion were also seen in some patients who did not respond. The antigen specificity of the clonally expanded peripheral T cells was not determined. Partial responders in the 0.1-3.0 mg/kg groups had among the lowest normalized peripheral clonal expansion, especially among CD8+ T cells. On average, CD8+ T cells showed more expanded clones than CD4+ T cells after ivuxolimab. Clonal expansion of both CD4+ and CD8+ blood T cells was observed from baseline to week 6 at doses 0.1 to 3.0 mg/kg.

For sequencing of the TCRbeta CDR3 region, genomic DNA was extracted from the sorted cells. TCRbeta CDR3 regions were sequenced using the immunoSEQ Assay. TCRdb provides this immuneACCESS table in a form limited to in-frame rearrangements. Some clones are lacking; in checked studies, under half of them reflect an unresolved V gene, and why the rest are absent is not known. Counted in this sample were roughly 64,000 clones; around 84% of them appeared once. The leading ten clones occupy 5% of the sample. CDR1 is given as KGHSH and CDR2 as LQKENI, both from the germline V gene. The junction shows trimming of 0 bases on V and 1 base on J, plus 12 bases between the germline ends. The CDR3 sequence holds 17 residues, the cysteine and phenylalanine included. Left in the record is the CDR3 DNA by itself, 51 bases read in frame from the first base.

The receptor was isolated from an adult with an advanced solid tumor such as melanoma, head and neck, liver or kidney cancer. The material was CD4+ or CD8+ T cells sorted from blood, obtained in a trial of the OX40 agonist ivuxolimab. Recombination joined TRBV18 with TRBJ2-2; a weak D assignment points to TRBD1 (6 bases agree). This receptor has the CDR3 CASSPPGGRGNTGELFF. The nucleotides are TGTGCCAGCTCACCACCAGGGGGTCGAGGGAACACCGGGGAGCTGTTTTTT. Beyond the CDR3, the reference TRBV18 and TRBJ2-2 genes provide the residues; the full variable domain reads: NAGVMQNPRHLVRRRGQEARLRCSPMKGHSHVYWYRQLPEEGLKFMVYLQKENIIDESGMPKERFSAEFPKEGPSILRIQQVVRGDSAAYFCASSPPGGRGNTGELFFGEGSRLTVL.